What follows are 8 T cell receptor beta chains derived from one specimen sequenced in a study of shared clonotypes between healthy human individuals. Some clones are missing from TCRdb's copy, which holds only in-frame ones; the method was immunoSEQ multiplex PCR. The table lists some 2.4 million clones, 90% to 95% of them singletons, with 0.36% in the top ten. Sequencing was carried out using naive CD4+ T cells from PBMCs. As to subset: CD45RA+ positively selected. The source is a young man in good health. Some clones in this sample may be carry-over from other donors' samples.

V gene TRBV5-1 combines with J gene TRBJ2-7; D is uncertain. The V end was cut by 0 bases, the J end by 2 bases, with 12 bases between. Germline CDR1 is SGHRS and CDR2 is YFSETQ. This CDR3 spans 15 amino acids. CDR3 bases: TGCGCCAGCAGCTTGGAAAGCAACTTCCCCTACGAGCAGTACTTC. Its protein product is CASSLESNFPYEQYF.

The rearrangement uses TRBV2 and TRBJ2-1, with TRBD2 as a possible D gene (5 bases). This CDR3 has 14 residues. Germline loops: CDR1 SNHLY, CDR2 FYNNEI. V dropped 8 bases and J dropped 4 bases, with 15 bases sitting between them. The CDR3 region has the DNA TGTGCCAGCGGGGTAGGAGGTGCGTACAATGAGCAGTTCTTC. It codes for CASGVGGAYNEQFF.

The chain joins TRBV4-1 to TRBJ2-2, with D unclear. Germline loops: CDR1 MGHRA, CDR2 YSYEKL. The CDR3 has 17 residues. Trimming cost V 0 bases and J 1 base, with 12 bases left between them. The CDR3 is CASSQDPSFRNTGELFF. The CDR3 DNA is TGCGCCAGCAGCCAAGATCCGAGTTTTCGGAACACCGGGGAGCTGTTTTTT.

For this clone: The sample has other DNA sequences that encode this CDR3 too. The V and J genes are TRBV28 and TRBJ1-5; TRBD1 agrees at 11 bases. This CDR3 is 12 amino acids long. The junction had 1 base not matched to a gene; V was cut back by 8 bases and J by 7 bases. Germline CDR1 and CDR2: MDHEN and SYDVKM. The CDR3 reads CASGTGGQPQHF. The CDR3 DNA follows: TGTGCCAGCGGGACAGGGGGACAGCCCCAGCATTTT.

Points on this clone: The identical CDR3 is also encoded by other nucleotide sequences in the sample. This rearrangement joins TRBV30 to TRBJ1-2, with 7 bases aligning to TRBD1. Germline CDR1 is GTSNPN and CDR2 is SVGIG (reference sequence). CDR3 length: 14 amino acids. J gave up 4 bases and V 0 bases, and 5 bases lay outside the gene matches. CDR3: CAWSVGGTGYGYTF. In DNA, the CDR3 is TGTGCCTGGAGTGTAGGGGGCACCGGCTATGGCTACACCTTC.

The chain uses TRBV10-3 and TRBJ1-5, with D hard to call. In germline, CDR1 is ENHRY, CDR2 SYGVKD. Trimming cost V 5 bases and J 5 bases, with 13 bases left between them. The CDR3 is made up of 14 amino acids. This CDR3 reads CAISTNSRDQPQHF. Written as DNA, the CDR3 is TGTGCCATCAGTACGAATTCTCGGGATCAGCCCCAGCATTTT.

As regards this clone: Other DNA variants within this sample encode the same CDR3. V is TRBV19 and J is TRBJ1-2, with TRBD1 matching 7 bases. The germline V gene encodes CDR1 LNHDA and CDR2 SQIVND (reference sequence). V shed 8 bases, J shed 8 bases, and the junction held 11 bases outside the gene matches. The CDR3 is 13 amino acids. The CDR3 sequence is CASSTDRVRGYTF. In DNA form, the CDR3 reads TGTGCCAGTTCCACCGACAGGGTACGGGGCTACACCTTC.

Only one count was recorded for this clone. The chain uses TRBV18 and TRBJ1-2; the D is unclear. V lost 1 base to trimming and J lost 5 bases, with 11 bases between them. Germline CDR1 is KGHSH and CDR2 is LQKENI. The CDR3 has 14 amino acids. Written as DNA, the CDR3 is TGTGCCAGCTCACCACGGACGGACTCTTATGGCTACACCTTC. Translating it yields CASSPRTDSYGYTF.